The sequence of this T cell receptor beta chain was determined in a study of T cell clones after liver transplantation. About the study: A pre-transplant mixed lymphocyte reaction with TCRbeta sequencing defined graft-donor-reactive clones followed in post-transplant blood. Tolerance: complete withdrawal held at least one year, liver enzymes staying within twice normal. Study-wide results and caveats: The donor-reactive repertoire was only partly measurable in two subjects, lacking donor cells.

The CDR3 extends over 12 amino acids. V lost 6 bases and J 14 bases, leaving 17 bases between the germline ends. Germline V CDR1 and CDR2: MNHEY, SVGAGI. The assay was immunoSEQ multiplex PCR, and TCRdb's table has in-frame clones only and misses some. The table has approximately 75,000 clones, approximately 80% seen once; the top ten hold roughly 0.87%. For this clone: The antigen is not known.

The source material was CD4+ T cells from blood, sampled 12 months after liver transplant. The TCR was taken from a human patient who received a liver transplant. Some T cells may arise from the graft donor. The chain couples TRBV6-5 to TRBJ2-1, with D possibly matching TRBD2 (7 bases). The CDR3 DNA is TGTGCCAGCAGGAGCCGGCGGGGGCCGGAGTTCTTC. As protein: CASRSRRGPEFF.